Reported below is one T cell receptor beta chain. Its cognate antigen is unknown. The protocol was immunoSEQ multiplex PCR, while the TCRdb copy is restricted to in-frame clones and leaves out a portion. The sample lists around 10,000 clones, approximately 97% occurring once. The sample belongs to a study of monozygotic twins with cystic fibrosis. CDR1 and CDR2 (germline): SGHDN, FVKESK. There are 17 residues in the CDR3. The V end was cut by 5 bases, the J end by 1 base, with 19 bases between. The study, taken as a whole, reports: J usage was most co-twin-similar in 8 of 16 pairs, V in 13. No link emerged between shared CDR3 counts and age, concordance or severity. Median Simpson clonality of about 0.01 suggested naive T cells predominated. Monozygotic CF twin pairs shared significantly more nucleotide-identical clonotypes than unrelated CF individuals did.

The sequence was collected from a boy between 10 and 17 years old with cystic fibrosis. V is TRBV14 and J is TRBJ2-3; D is unresolved. Sequenced: blood. CDR3 bases: TGTGCCAGCAGCAACATCCTCGCAAGCACAGGCACAGATACGCAGTATTTT. Its protein is CASSNILASTGTDTQYF.